A single sample gave rise to the 24 T cell receptor beta chains below, sequenced in a study of T cell clones after liver transplantation. Assay: immunoSEQ multiplex PCR; the TCRdb copy retains only in-frame clones and omits some. The sample consists of 45,000 to 60,000 clones, 60% to 75% of them appearing once. Sample: CD4+ T cells from blood, taken at the 22-month timepoint. These receptors originate from a human patient who received a liver transplant. Some T cells may arise from the graft donor.

The chain links TRBV11-2 to TRBJ1-3; D is unresolved. In germline, CDR1 is SGHAT, CDR2 FQNNGV. The ends were cut back, 1 base at V and 2 bases at J, with 6 bases in the middle. CDR3 size: 14 residues. CDR3 sequence: CASSLVSPGNTIYF. CDR3 bases: TGTGCCAGCAGCTTAGTCAGTCCTGGAAACACCATATATTTT.

This clone is a singleton in its sample. The chain has TRBV28 and TRBJ1-2; possible D gene TRBD1, 5 bases. The CDR3 sequence is 16 residues long. The germline V gene encodes CDR1 MDHEN and CDR2 SYDVKM. V dropped 3 bases and J dropped 3 bases, with 17 bases sitting between them. The CDR3 coding sequence is TGTGCCAGCAGTTTGGGCAGGCCTGGCAGGGACTATGGCTACACCTTC. It translates to CASSLGRPGRDYGYTF.

V gene TRBV5-8 combines with J gene TRBJ2-1, with D unclear. The V gene's germline CDR1 is SGHTS and CDR2 YDEGEE. V shed 0 bases and J shed 7 bases, with 5 bases lying between them. The CDR3 length is 12 residues. Here the CDR3 reads CASSLAGNEQFF. The CDR3 DNA sequence: TGTGCCAGCAGCTTGGCAGGTAATGAGCAGTTCTTC.

The chain links TRBV5-4 to TRBJ1-1, with a weak D call TRBD1 (6 bases). The CDR3 runs to 13 residues. V lost 3 bases to trimming and J lost 6 bases, with 12 bases between them. Germline V gene data show CDR1 as SGHNT and CDR2 as YYREEE (reference sequence). The CDR3 DNA is TGTGCCAGCAGCTCATACGAGGGGGCTGAAGCTTTCTTT. It encodes CASSSYEGAEAFF.

The V and J genes are TRBV10-2 and TRBJ2-5; D gene unclear. The CDR3 has 14 residues. CDR1 WSHSY and CDR2 SAAADI come from the germline V gene. V lost 8 bases to trimming and J lost 2 bases, with 15 bases between them. The CDR3 reads CASSSLDGQETQYF. In DNA form, the CDR3 reads TGCGCCAGCTCCTCCTTGGACGGTCAAGAGACCCAGTACTTC.

This clone has a single count. V and J are TRBV27 and TRBJ2-7; D possibly uses TRBD1 or TRBD2 (5 bases each). Trimming took off 5 bases at V and 2 bases at J, with 25 bases between the two ends. The CDR3 runs to 18 residues. Germline V gene lookup returns CDR1 MNHEY and CDR2 SMNVEV (reference sequence). The CDR3 reads CASSPIFPGPVEAYEQYF. The DNA for the CDR3 is TGTGCCAGCAGTCCCATCTTCCCGGGACCAGTTGAAGCCTACGAGCAGTACTTC.

In its sample, this clone is medium-sized (0.01 to 0.1%). The CDR3 loop reads CATSPGQVESPLHF. As DNA, the CDR3 is TGTGCCACCTCACCCGGACAGGTGGAATCACCCCTCCACTTT. V is TRBV19 and J is TRBJ1-6; 7 bases are shared with TRBD1. Trimming at V came to 10 bases and at J to 10 bases, leaving 13 bases not matched to a gene. This CDR3 is 14 amino acids long. The germline V gene has CDR1 LNHDA and CDR2 SQIVND (reference sequence).

V and J are TRBV4-1 and TRBJ1-1, with 7 bases fitting TRBD1. The CDR3 loop spans 14 amino acids. From germline, CDR1 is MGHRA and CDR2 YSYEKL. Trimming removed 0 bases from V and 7 bases from J; junction bases left unmatched: 5. CDR3 in amino acids: CASSQDSGGSEAFF. The CDR3 nucleotides read TGCGCCAGCAGCCAAGATTCAGGGGGAAGTGAAGCTTTCTTT.

This sequence joins TRBV7-8 and TRBJ2-7; weak D call: TRBD2 (5 bases). Per the germline V gene, CDR1 is SGHVS and CDR2 is FQNEAQ. Trimming took off 5 bases at V and 0 bases at J, with 20 bases between the two ends. The CDR3 covers 17 residues. The CDR3 here is CASSPRRTLVSSYEQYF. The CDR3 DNA follows: TGTGCCAGCAGCCCCCGGAGGACGCTTGTTAGCTCCTACGAGCAGTACTTC.

This clone was observed a few times. This rearrangement joins TRBV19 to TRBJ1-5, with D possibly being TRBD1 (5 bases). Germline CDR1 and CDR2: LNHDA and SQIVND (reference sequence). The CDR3 has 13 amino acids. Trimming removed 3 bases from V and 7 bases from J, with 10 bases in between. The CDR3 nucleotides read TGTGCCAGTAGTATCCTGGACACCCAGCCCCAGCATTTT. Residues: CASSILDTQPQHF.

This clone occurred a few times. The rearrangement uses TRBV6-5 and TRBJ1-5; D remains ambiguous. The ends were cut back, 5 bases at V and 5 bases at J, with 10 bases in the middle. The germline V gene has CDR1 MNHEY and CDR2 SVGAGI. CDR3 length equals 13 residues. CDR3 coding DNA: TGTGCCAGCAGTGAGGCACCGGATCAGCCCCAGCATTTT. Its protein product is CASSEAPDQPQHF.

By share, this clone counts as medium-sized. V gene TRBV30 combines with J gene TRBJ2-2, with D tentatively TRBD2 (5 bases). Per the germline V gene, CDR1 is GTSNPN and CDR2 is SVGIG (reference sequence). The CDR3 is 14 amino acids. V shed 3 bases and J shed 1 base, with 9 bases lying between them. CDR3 DNA: TGTGCCTGGAGAAATGGAGGGAACACCGGGGAGCTGTTTTTT. Amino acid sequence: CAWRNGGNTGELFF.

The chain joins TRBV28 to TRBJ2-1; 10 bases line up with TRBD1. With 5 bases clipped from V and 5 bases from J, the junction kept 9 bases outside the gene matches. Germline V CDR1 and CDR2: MDHEN, SYDVKM. The CDR3 sequence is 16 residues long. This chain's CDR3 is CASSRGVGQGNNEQFF. The CDR3, as DNA: TGTGCCAGCAGTCGTGGGGTGGGACAGGGGAACAATGAGCAGTTCTTC.

The rearrangement links TRBV2 to TRBJ2-3; D not resolved. Looked up from germline, CDR1 is SNHLY and CDR2 is FYNNEI. This CDR3 region has 14 residues. V lost 7 bases to trimming and J lost 0 bases, with 11 bases between them. The CDR3 DNA follows: TGTGCCAGCAACCCCACTACTAGCACAGATACGCAGTATTTT. This translates into CASNPTTSTDTQYF. Based on the CDR3 plus reference TRBV2 and TRBJ2-3, the full variable domain is EPEVTQTPSHQVTQMGQEVILRCVPISNHLYFYWYRQILGQKVEFLVSFYNNEISEKSEIFDDQFSVERPDGSNFTLKIRSTKLEDSAMYFCASNPTTSTDTQYFGPGTRLTVL.

The CDR3 loop reads CSLDKGDGSYEQYF. For the CDR3, the DNA is TGCAGCCTAGATAAGGGGGACGGGAGCTACGAGCAGTACTTC. The V and J genes are TRBV29-1 and TRBJ2-7, with D possibly being TRBD1 or TRBD2 (6 bases each). This CDR3 has 14 residues. The V gene's germline CDR1 is SQVTM and CDR2 ANQGSEA. The V end lost 8 bases, the J end lost 3 bases, and 20 bases lay between the germline ends.

V usage is TRBV2 and J usage is TRBJ2-7; no firm D call. CDR3 length: 11 amino acids. V shed 8 bases and J shed 4 bases, with 9 bases lying between them. Germline V gene data show CDR1 as SNHLY and CDR2 as FYNNEI. The CDR3: CASSLRYEQYF. CDR3 bases: TGTGCCAGCTCTCTAAGATACGAGCAGTACTTC. Full variable domain (outside the CDR3, taken from reference TRBV2 and TRBJ2-7): EPEVTQTPSHQVTQMGQEVILRCVPISNHLYFYWYRQILGQKVEFLVSFYNNEISEKSEIFDDQFSVERPDGSNFTLKIRSTKLEDSAMYFCASSLRYEQYFGPGTRLTVT.

This clone was counted a few times. The V call is TRBV5-1, the J call TRBJ2-3, with D perhaps TRBD1 or TRBD2 (5 bases each). V was pared by 4 bases and J by 3 bases, with 18 bases between. Germline V lookup: CDR1 SGHRS, CDR2 YFSETQ. The CDR3 is 16 amino acids. The CDR3 DNA sequence: TGCGCCAGCAGCCTGAGCGGCAGGGCTAGGACAGATACGCAGTATTTT. It yields the protein CASSLSGRARTDTQYF. The full variable domain, with the rest looked up from reference TRBV5-1 and TRBJ2-3, is KAGVTQTPRYLIKTRGQQVTLSCSPISGHRSVSWYQQTPGQGLQFLFEYFSETQRNKGNFPGRFSGRQFSNSRSEMNVSTLELGDSALYLCASSLSGRARTDTQYFGPGTRLTVL.

The gene calls are TRBV11-1 and TRBJ2-3; 8 nucleotides align to TRBD2. Trimming removed 4 bases from V and 1 base from J; junction bases left unmatched: 1. From germline, CDR1 is SGHAT and CDR2 FQDESV (reference sequence). The CDR3 totals 14 residues. The DNA of the CDR3 is TGTGCCAGCAGCTCCGGGGGGGGCACAGATACGCAGTATTTT. Amino acid sequence: CASSSGGGTDTQYF.

The chain uses TRBV9 and TRBJ2-7, with 9 nucleotides matching TRBD2. The CDR3 runs to 16 residues. Germline loops: CDR1 SGDLS, CDR2 YYNGEE. The V gene end was trimmed by 3 bases and the J gene end by 1 base; junction bases not matched to a gene: 8. The CDR3 region is CASSELAGAPSYEQYF. CDR3 nucleotides: TGTGCCAGCAGCGAATTAGCGGGGGCGCCTTCCTACGAGCAGTACTTC. The whole variable domain, remainder taken from reference TRBV9 and TRBJ2-7, is DSGVTQTPKHLITATGQRVTLRCSPRSGDLSVYWYQQSLDQGLQFLIQYYNGEERAKGNILERFSAQQFPDLHSELNLSSLELGDSALYFCASSELAGAPSYEQYFGPGTRLTVT.

The rearrangement joins TRBV9 to TRBJ1-1, with D tentatively TRBD1 (6 bases). CDR1 is SGDLS, CDR2 YYNGEE, per germline. Trimming pared 7 bases from V and 0 bases from J, leaving 13 bases between. The length of the CDR3 is 14 residues. The CDR3 protein is CASAAGHMNTEAFF. The CDR3 DNA sequence: TGTGCCAGCGCCGCGGGACACATGAACACTGAAGCTTTCTTT. Variable domain in full (rest from reference TRBV9 and TRBJ1-1): DSGVTQTPKHLITATGQRVTLRCSPRSGDLSVYWYQQSLDQGLQFLIQYYNGEERAKGNILERFSAQQFPDLHSELNLSSLELGDSALYFCASAAGHMNTEAFFGQGTRLTVV.

This clone was seen only once. The rearrangement uses TRBV30 and TRBJ1-5, with 8 nucleotides matching TRBD1. The CDR3 is 16 residues long. CDR1 and CDR2 (germline): GTSNPN, SVGIG (reference sequence). With V trimmed by 2 bases and J by 6 bases, 12 bases remained unmatched. The CDR3 is CAWSLRTGSVPQPQHF. The DNA of the CDR3 is TGTGCCTGGAGTCTCCGGACAGGGTCGGTTCCTCAGCCCCAGCATTTT. Filled out from reference TRBV30 and TRBJ1-5, the complete variable domain reads SQTIHQWPATLVQPVGSPLSLECTVEGTSNPNLYWYRQAAGRGLQLLFYSVGIGQISSEVPQNLSASRPQDRQFILSSKKLLLSDSGFYLCAWSLRTGSVPQPQHFGDGTRLSIL.

This clone came up once. This rearrangement joins TRBV6-1 to TRBJ1-1, with D perhaps TRBD1 (5 bases). Germline loops: CDR1 MNHNS, CDR2 SASEGT. Trimming left V 7 bases short and J 4 bases short, with 13 bases between. The CDR3 sequence is 13 residues long. The CDR3 loop reads CASISRDVTEAFF. DNA of the CDR3: TGTGCCAGCATCTCTCGGGACGTCACTGAAGCTTTCTTT.

The chain joins TRBV14 to TRBJ2-7; D perhaps matches TRBD2 (6 bases). Per germline, CDR1 SGHDN and CDR2 FVKESK. The CDR3 runs to 19 residues. Trimming took 4 bases from V and 0 from J, leaving 25 bases between them. CDR3 nucleotide sequence: TGTGCCAGCAGCCTCGGCTCTTTCCTCGGGACTCGTAACTCCTACGAGCAGTACTTC. This encodes CASSLGSFLGTRNSYEQYF.

The V and J genes are TRBV7-2 and TRBJ1-4; 8 nucleotides align to TRBD1. The CDR3 sequence is 16 residues long. V dropped 3 bases and J dropped 8; count of bases not matched to a gene: 11. Germline V gene sequence: CDR1 SGHTA, CDR2 FQGNSA. Written as DNA, the CDR3 is TGTGCCAGCAGCTTTTTTCAGACAGGGGCGGGGGAAAAACTGTTTTTT. Translated, it gives CASSFFQTGAGEKLFF.